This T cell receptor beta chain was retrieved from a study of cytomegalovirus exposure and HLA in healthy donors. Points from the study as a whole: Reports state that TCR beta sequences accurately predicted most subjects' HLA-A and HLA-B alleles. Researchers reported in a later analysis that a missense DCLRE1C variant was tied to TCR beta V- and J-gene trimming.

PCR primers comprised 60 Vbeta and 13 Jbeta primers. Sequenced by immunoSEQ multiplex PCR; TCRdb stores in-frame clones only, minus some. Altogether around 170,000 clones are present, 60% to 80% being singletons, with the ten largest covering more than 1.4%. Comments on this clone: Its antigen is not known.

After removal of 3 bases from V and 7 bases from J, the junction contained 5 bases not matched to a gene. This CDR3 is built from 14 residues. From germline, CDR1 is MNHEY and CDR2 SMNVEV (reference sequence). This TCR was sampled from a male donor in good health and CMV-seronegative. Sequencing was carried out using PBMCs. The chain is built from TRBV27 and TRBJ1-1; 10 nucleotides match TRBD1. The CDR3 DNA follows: TGTGCCAGCAGTTTCCGACGGGACAGGGGTGAAGCTTTCTTT. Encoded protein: CASSFRRDRGEAFF.